This T cell receptor (beta chain) was found in a study of blood T cell repertoires in COVID-19. For the study at large: The United States, Italy and Spain provided the acute and convalescent COVID-19 samples. Sources were T cells, B-cell-depleted T cells, or PBMCs; the material itself was cDNA or gDNA.

Seattle-derived patients entered the study during active infection and were followed longitudinally. CDR3 length: 14 residues. Germline V gene lookup returns CDR1 SGHTA and CDR2 FQGNSA. Germline trimming cut 6 bases from V and 2 bases from J; bases unmatched to any gene: 6. Data came from immunoSEQ multiplex PCR; TCRdb stores just in-frame clones and leaves some out. The sample comprises roughly 120,000 clones, 75% to 90% of which are singletons, and around 3% rests with the top ten. This clone has just one count. This rearrangement joins TRBV7-2 to TRBJ2-7; 8 bases are shared with TRBD2. Specimen: peripheral blood. The TCR comes from a woman older than 75 with COVID-19, enrolled during active disease. CDR3 protein: CASRYSGTTYEQYF. CDR3 bases: TGTGCCAGCAGGTATAGCGGGACTACCTACGAGCAGTACTTC.